The 24 T cell receptor beta chains below all came from one sample that was sequenced in a study of T cell responses to AZD1222 COVID-19 vaccine. Produced via immunoSEQ multiplex PCR; TCRdb's table is partial and in-frame only. This sample carries about 93,000 clones, around 89% of them seen once, and the ten largest clones take more than 2%. Sequencing was performed on peripheral blood, taken 28 days after the second AZD1222 dose. Receptors were obtained from an adult who received the AZD1222 COVID-19 vaccine.

The CDR3 sequence: CAISEPDSGANVLTF. CDR3 nucleotide sequence: TGTGCCATCAGTGAGCCCGACTCTGGGGCCAACGTCCTGACTTTC. This chain uses TRBV10-3 with TRBJ2-6; D ambiguous. Trimming took 2 bases from V and 0 from J, leaving 5 bases between them. From germline, CDR1 is ENHRY and CDR2 SYGVKD. This CDR3 is 15 amino acids long.

The CDR3 is CASYEESYEKLFF. The CDR3 DNA follows: TGTGCCAGCTACGAGGAGAGCTATGAAAAACTGTTTTTT. J is TRBJ1-4 and V is TRBV25-1, with D hard to call. Per germline, CDR1 MGHDK and CDR2 SYGVNS. Trimming left V 8 bases short and J 6 bases short, with 13 bases between. The CDR3 is 13 residues long.

This chain connects TRBV18 to TRBJ1-3; a weak D match, TRBD1 (5 bases). Germline V gene data show CDR1 as KGHSH and CDR2 as LQKENI. V lost 2 bases and J 0 bases, leaving 11 bases between the germline ends. The CDR3 loop spans 16 amino acids. CDR3 loop: CASSPGANPSGNTIYF. The CDR3 coding sequence is TGTGCCAGCTCACCAGGGGCGAACCCCTCTGGAAACACCATATATTTT.

The gene calls are TRBV30 and TRBJ1-1, with TRBD1 matching 9 bases. J lost 7 bases, V lost 3 bases, and 9 bases had no gene match. The CDR3 covers 14 residues. Germline CDR1 GTSNPN, CDR2 SVGIG (reference sequence). CDR3: CAWREQGAGFEAFF. CDR3 in DNA: TGTGCCTGGAGAGAACAGGGGGCTGGGTTTGAAGCTTTCTTT. Supplemented by reference TRBV30 and TRBJ1-1, the full variable domain reads SQTIHQWPATLVQPVGSPLSLECTVEGTSNPNLYWYRQAAGRGLQLLFYSVGIGQISSEVPQNLSASRPQDRQFILSSKKLLLSDSGFYLCAWREQGAGFEAFFGQGTRLTVV.

This chain uses TRBV7-9 with TRBJ1-5; D unclear. Germline CDR1 reads SEHNR; CDR2 reads FQNEAQ (reference sequence). The CDR3 is 15 amino acids. V lost 1 base and J 1 base, leaving 8 bases between the germline ends. CDR3 sequence: CASSLEGRSNQPQHF. The CDR3 DNA is TGTGCCAGCAGCTTAGAGGGCAGAAGCAATCAGCCCCAGCATTTT.

This rearrangement joins TRBV21-1 to TRBJ2-7; the table gives TRBD1 as D, unverified against the DNA. TRBV21-1 represents a pseudogene. CDR3 length: 20 residues. DNA for the CDR3: TGTGCCAGCAGCAAAACCCATTTTATTTACTGGACAGGGGGTTTATACGAGCAGTACTTC. Its translation is CASSKTHFIYWTGGLYEQYF.

This chain uses TRBV19 with TRBJ1-2; maybe TRBD1 (5 bases). CDR1 and CDR2 (germline): LNHDA, SQIVND (reference sequence). The CDR3 is made up of 14 amino acids. Trimming shortened V by 5 bases and J by 3 bases, and 13 bases separated the two germline ends. The CDR3 loop reads CASSPVGGDYGYTF. CDR3 DNA: TGTGCCAGTAGTCCTGTGGGGGGGGACTATGGCTACACCTTC.

This chain joins TRBV6-4 and TRBJ2-1; 9 bases align to TRBD2. This CDR3 has 15 residues. V gave up 4 bases and J gave up 7 bases; unmatched junction bases: 8. The germline CDR1 and CDR2 sequences are MRHNA and SNTAGT. The CDR3 protein is CASSVASGNSNEQFF. CDR3 nucleotide sequence: TGTGCCAGCAGTGTGGCTAGCGGGAATAGTAATGAGCAGTTCTTC.

This clone was detected only a few times. V is TRBV4-2 and J is TRBJ2-3, with 10 bases identical to TRBD2. The CDR3 contains 16 residues. The ends lost 0 bases at V and 7 bases at J; junction bases unmatched: 7. Germline V gives CDR1 LGHNA, CDR2 YNFKEQ. CDR3 coding DNA: TGTGCCAGCAGCCAAGATAGGTCTAGCGGGAGTAATACGCAGTATTTT. Its translation: CASSQDRSSGSNTQYF.

This sequence joins TRBV5-4 and TRBJ1-2, with TRBD1 as a possible D gene (6 bases). This CDR3 contains 16 residues. The ends were cut back, 0 bases at V and 8 bases at J, with 20 bases in the middle. CDR1 is SGHNT and CDR2 is YYREEE in the germline V gene (reference sequence). The CDR3 sequence is CASSLDDVDRLRGYTF. For the CDR3, the DNA is TGTGCCAGCAGCTTGGATGACGTCGACAGGTTGCGGGGCTACACCTTC.

The chain joins TRBV7-2 to TRBJ1-2, with D possibly TRBD1 on 6 matching bases. V lost 6 bases, J lost 7 bases, and 15 bases lay in between. Germline V lookup: CDR1 SGHTA, CDR2 FQGNSA. The CDR3 has 13 residues. CDR3 protein: CASRSTGAVGYTF. For the CDR3, the DNA is TGTGCCAGCAGATCGACAGGAGCTGTTGGCTACACCTTC.

The rearrangement joins TRBV2 to TRBJ1-2; no clear D gene. Germline CDR1 SNHLY, CDR2 FYNNEI. The CDR3 has 14 residues. V was cut by 0 bases and J by 6 bases, with 11 bases left in between. CDR3 residues: CASSEAGLSDGYTF. Here the CDR3 DNA reads TGTGCCAGCAGTGAAGCCGGCCTATCCGATGGCTACACCTTC. The whole variable domain, remainder taken from reference TRBV2 and TRBJ1-2, is EPEVTQTPSHQVTQMGQEVILRCVPISNHLYFYWYRQILGQKVEFLVSFYNNEISEKSEIFDDQFSVERPDGSNFTLKIRSTKLEDSAMYFCASSEAGLSDGYTFGSGTRLTVV.

The chain carries TRBV14 and TRBJ2-2; no reliable D call. This CDR3 has 14 amino acids. V was shortened by 2 bases and J by 5 bases, with 9 bases between the two germline ends. Looked up from germline, CDR1 is SGHDN and CDR2 is FVKESK. In DNA form, the CDR3 reads TGTGCCAGCAGCCAAATGGACCGAACCGGGGAGCTGTTTTTT. It encodes CASSQMDRTGELFF.

The rearrangement links TRBV6-5 to TRBJ2-1; D ambiguous. Germline V gene data show CDR1 as MNHEY and CDR2 as SVGAGI. V gave up 3 bases and J gave up 12 bases, with 9 bases separating them. The CDR3 extends over 11 amino acids. The CDR3 DNA follows: TGTGCCAGCAGTTATGGGGTATCGCAGTTCTTC. It encodes CASSYGVSQFF.

The V gene is TRBV5-4, the J gene TRBJ1-2; D is perhaps TRBD1 (6 bases). Trimming cost V 2 bases and J 8 bases, with 19 bases left between them. The CDR3 has 15 amino acids. Germline V lookup: CDR1 SGHNT, CDR2 YYREEE (reference sequence). CDR3 sequence (DNA): TGTGCCAGCAGCTTCCCAGGGGACTACAATGAAGGCTACACCTTC. This sequence encodes CASSFPGDYNEGYTF.

This chain connects TRBV5-6 to TRBJ1-3; a weak D match, TRBD1 (5 bases). Trimming removed 1 base at V and 2 bases at J, with 16 bases between. The V gene's germline CDR1 is SGHDT and CDR2 YYEEEE. The CDR3 runs 17 residues. The chain's CDR3 is CASSLWGTGDPGNTIYF. CDR3 DNA sequence: TGTGCCAGCAGCTTGTGGGGTACCGGGGACCCTGGAAACACCATATATTTT.

J is TRBJ2-7 and V is TRBV7-3; 10 bases are shared with TRBD1. The V and J ends lost 5 bases and 7 bases, in that order; junction bases with no gene match: 5. The CDR3 loop spans 13 amino acids. Germline loops: CDR1 SGHTA, CDR2 FQGTGA. As DNA, the CDR3 is TGTGCCAGCAGCCCGGGACAGGGGAGAGAGCAGTACTTC. Translation: CASSPGQGREQYF.

This clone has only a few counts. J is TRBJ2-7 and V is TRBV27; 9 bases map to TRBD2. The length of the CDR3 is 14 residues. V was pared by 2 bases and J by 5 bases, with 4 bases of the junction left unmatched. The germline V gene encodes CDR1 MNHEY and CDR2 SMNVEV (reference sequence). CDR3 nucleotides: TGTGCCAGCAGTTTAGCGGGGGGGCGGCACGAGCAGTACTTC. Translating it yields CASSLAGGRHEQYF.

This chain links TRBV7-9 with TRBJ2-1, with 9 bases aligning to TRBD2. Germline V gene lookup returns CDR1 SEHNR and CDR2 FQNEAQ (reference sequence). The V and J ends lost 5 bases and 5 bases, in that order; junction bases with no gene match: 7. The CDR3 length is 15 residues. CDR3 nucleotides: TGTGCCAGCAGCCGCCGGGCTAGCGGGAACAATGAGCAGTTCTTC. Protein product: CASSRRASGNNEQFF.

The V call is TRBV11-2, the J call TRBJ2-5, with 11 nucleotides matching TRBD1. CDR1 is SGHAT and CDR2 is FQNNGV in the germline V gene. The J segment lost 5 bases and the V segment lost 4 bases, leaving 6 bases of the junction unmatched. The CDR3 spans 15 residues. CDR3 residues: CASSSGQGARETQYF. The DNA of the CDR3 is TGTGCCAGCAGCTCCGGACAGGGGGCGCGGGAGACCCAGTACTTC.

The chain employs TRBV4-3 and TRBJ2-3; tentatively, D is TRBD2 (6 bases). The CDR3 loop spans 17 amino acids. V lost 1 base to trimming and J lost 0 bases, with 14 bases between them. CDR1 and CDR2 from the germline V gene are LGHNA and YSLEER. The chain's CDR3 is CASSQAGSGYSTDTQYF. The CDR3 DNA reads TGCGCCAGCAGCCAAGCGGGCAGCGGGTATAGCACAGATACGCAGTATTTT.

The chain has TRBV7-2 and TRBJ2-1; the D gene is possibly TRBD1 (5 bases). The length of the CDR3 is 15 residues. Germline V CDR1 and CDR2: SGHTA, FQGNSA. The V and J ends lost 1 base and 4 bases respectively, with 11 bases between them. In nucleotides, the CDR3 is TGTGCCAGCAGCTTAGGTTCTCAGGGATACAATGAGCAGTTCTTC. It is translated as CASSLGSQGYNEQFF.

CDR3 DNA sequence: TGTGCCACCAGCAGAGGGGCGGGCGGGGGGTTACAAGAGACCCAGTACTTC. Translating gives CATSRGAGGGLQETQYF. The rearrangement uses TRBV15 and TRBJ2-5, with 8 bases matching TRBD2. The V segment lost 1 base and the J segment 2 bases; nucleotides outside the gene matches: 9. The CDR3 has 17 amino acids. Germline CDR1 LNHNV, CDR2 YYDKDF (reference sequence). The full variable domain, with the rest looked up from reference TRBV15 and TRBJ2-5, is DAMVIQNPRYQVTQFGKPVTLSCSQTLNHNVMYWYQQKSSQAPKLLFHYYDKDFNNEADTPDNFQSRRPNTSFCFLDIRSPGLGDTAMYLCATSRGAGGGLQETQYFGPGTRLLVL.

There are a few counts of this clone. CDR3 protein: CASSEYNEQFF. The CDR3 nucleotides read TGTGCCAGCAGTGAGTACAATGAGCAGTTCTTC. The rearrangement uses TRBV2 and TRBJ2-1; no clear D. V lost 3 bases to trimming and J lost 4 bases, with 1 base between them. CDR1 and CDR2 (germline): SNHLY, FYNNEI. The CDR3 covers 11 residues.